The rows below give T cell receptor beta chains drawn from one sample of a study of CD8 T cells in Susac syndrome. TCRdb analysed the immunoSEQ multiplex PCR reads with MiXCR anew, one entry per CDR3 protein. In the table there are 50,000 to 60,000 distinct CDR3 sequences, around 90% of which are singletons. Sequenced sample: CD8+ T cells from PBMCs. The receptors here all came from a human donor in good health. The CDR3 runs from the conserved cysteine through the conserved F or W. D genes are given only for firm matches. Only part of the rows carry a size: once, few, many, or a class if the clone is expanded.

CDR3 protein: CASSSGLISEKLFF
CDR3 DNA: TGTGCCAGCAGTTCTGGGCTGATCAGTGAAAAACTGTTTTTT
V gene: TRBV12-3/TRBV12-4
clone size: once
D gene: -
J gene: TRBJ1-4

CDR3 protein: CASSSRPYEQYF
CDR3 DNA: TGTGCCAGCAGCTCACGGCCCTACGAGCAGTACTTC
V gene: TRBV12-3/TRBV12-4
clone size: -
D gene: -
J gene: TRBJ2-7

CDR3 protein: CASSLAGQGFYEQYF
CDR3 DNA: TGTGCCAGCAGTTTAGCCGGACAGGGTTTCTACGAGCAGTACTTC
V gene: TRBV12-3/TRBV12-4
clone size: few
D gene: TRBD1
J gene: TRBJ2-7

CDR3 protein: CAFNTDRTSTDTQYF
CDR3 DNA: TGTGCTTTTAACACCGACCGAACTAGCACAGATACGCAGTATTTT
V gene: TRBV30
clone size: few
D gene: -
J gene: TRBJ2-3

CDR3 protein: CASSSTGLPNPQYF
CDR3 DNA: TGTGCCAGCAGCTCCACCGGGCTACCTAATCCTCAGTACTTC
V gene: TRBV13
clone size: -
D gene: -
J gene: TRBJ2-7

CDR3 protein: CASSLGQGTDTQYF
CDR3 DNA: TGTGCCAGCAGCTTAGGACAGGGCACAGATACGCAGTATTTT
V gene: TRBV7-3
clone size: once
D gene: TRBD1
J gene: TRBJ2-3

CDR3 protein: CASSLRTGVPLNQPQHF
CDR3 DNA: TGTGCCAGCAGCTTGAGGACAGGGGTCCCGTTAAATCAGCCCCAGCATTTT
V gene: TRBV7-8
clone size: -
D gene: TRBD1
J gene: TRBJ1-5

CDR3 protein: CASVRIPGSYEQYF
CDR3 DNA: TGTGCCAGCGTGAGGATCCCAGGGTCCTACGAGCAGTACTTC
V gene: TRBV7-6
clone size: once
D gene: -
J gene: TRBJ2-7

CDR3 protein: CASSSDRVDGNTIYF
CDR3 DNA: TGTGCCAGCAGCTCAGACAGGGTGGACGGAAACACCATATATTTT
V gene: TRBV13
clone size: -
D gene: TRBD1
J gene: TRBJ1-3

CDR3 protein: CASSFLGGQGLTGELFF
CDR3 DNA: TGTGCCAGCAGCTTTCTGGGAGGACAGGGGCTTACCGGGGAGCTGTTTTTT
V gene: TRBV5-4
clone size: -
D gene: TRBD1
J gene: TRBJ2-2

CDR3 protein: CASSQDLGRGLETQYF
CDR3 DNA: TGCGCCAGCAGCCAAGATTTAGGCAGGGGGCTGGAGACCCAGTACTTC
V gene: TRBV4-3
clone size: -
D gene: TRBD1
J gene: TRBJ2-5

CDR3 protein: CASIISGAAGGYYEQYF
CDR3 DNA: TGTGCCAGCATAATTTCTGGAGCGGCGGGGGGCTACTACGAGCAGTACTTC
V gene: TRBV2
clone size: -
D gene: TRBD2
J gene: TRBJ2-7

CDR3 protein: CASSSQGLADQETQYF
CDR3 DNA: TGTGCCAGCAGCTCCCAGGGACTAGCGGATCAAGAGACCCAGTACTTC
V gene: TRBV9
clone size: -
D gene: TRBD2
J gene: TRBJ2-5

CDR3 protein: CASSPFRYSNQPQHF
CDR3 DNA: TGTGCCAGCAGTCCCTTCCGCTATAGCAATCAGCCCCAGCATTTT
V gene: TRBV12-3/TRBV12-4
clone size: -
D gene: -
J gene: TRBJ1-5

CDR3 protein: CAISESRKSGNTIYF
CDR3 DNA: TGTGCCATCAGTGAGTCGCGTAAGAGTGGAAACACCATATATTTT
V gene: TRBV10-3
clone size: -
D gene: -
J gene: TRBJ1-3

CDR3 protein: CAIEPARESGNTIYF
CDR3 DNA: TGTGCCATCGAACCCGCCCGAGAATCTGGAAACACCATATATTTT
V gene: TRBV10-3
clone size: -
D gene: -
J gene: TRBJ1-3

CDR3 protein: CASSQTAGGENTEAFF
CDR3 DNA: TGTGCCAGCAGCCAGACCGCAGGGGGCGAGAACACTGAAGCTTTCTTT
V gene: TRBV4-2
clone size: -
D gene: TRBD1
J gene: TRBJ1-1

CDR3 protein: CATEGLAGEDTQYF
CDR3 DNA: TGTGCCACCGAAGGACTAGCGGGGGAGGATACGCAGTATTTT
V gene: TRBV24-1
clone size: -
D gene: TRBD2
J gene: TRBJ2-3